The 9 T cell receptor beta chains in this list originate from one sample, sequenced in a study of Ad26.COV2.S vaccination and SARS-CoV-2 variants. As for treatment: roughly 20 received Ad26.COV2.S at low or high dose, single or two shots; about 5 received placebo; per-sample allocation not given. Day 63 after the first injection of vaccine or placebo was the sampling time. Assay used: immunoSEQ multiplex PCR; TCRdb lists only in-frame clones, some missing. The sample holds roughly 380,000 clones; roughly 91% are singletons and the top ten take 3.4%. The material was peripheral blood, obtained in a trial of Ad26.COV2.S vaccine versus placebo. All receptors derive from a person between 18 and 65 years old who received the Ad26.COV2.S COVID-19 vaccine or a placebo.

V usage is TRBV13 and J usage is TRBJ1-3; unclear D gene. There are 12 residues in the CDR3. Per germline, CDR1 PRHDT and CDR2 FYEKMQ (reference sequence). The V gene lost 9 bases and the J gene lost 0 bases, with 6 bases spanning the gap. CDR3 region: CASYGSGNTIYF. In DNA, the CDR3 is TGTGCCAGTTATGGCTCTGGAAACACCATATATTTT.

This sequence joins TRBV6-4 and TRBJ1-1; maybe TRBD1 (6 bases). Germline V gene sequence: CDR1 MRHNA, CDR2 SNTAGT. The CDR3 has 15 residues. The ends were cut back, 4 bases at V and 4 bases at J, with 16 bases in the middle. CDR3 in amino acids: CASSVGGGTVTEAFF. DNA for the CDR3: TGTGCCAGCAGTGTTGGCGGGGGCACGGTCACTGAAGCTTTCTTT.

The V gene is TRBV4-1, the J gene TRBJ1-4, with D perhaps matching TRBD1 (5 bases). The CDR3 extends over 14 amino acids. V was trimmed by 2 bases and J by 7 bases, leaving 11 bases between them. In germline, CDR1 is MGHRA, CDR2 YSYEKL. The CDR3 sequence is CASSQQRGGEKLFF. As DNA, the CDR3 is TGCGCCAGCAGCCAACAGAGGGGAGGTGAAAAACTGTTTTTT.

This rearrangement joins TRBV12-3 or TRBV12-4 to TRBJ2-3; D remains ambiguous. Trimming took off 6 bases at V and 1 base at J, with 8 bases between the two ends. CDR3 length equals 13 residues. The CDR3: CASRGGGTDTQYF. In nucleotides, the CDR3 is TGTGCCAGCAGGGGTGGGGGCACAGATACGCAGTATTTT.

The rearrangement uses TRBV10-3 and TRBJ1-1; D is perhaps TRBD1 (6 bases). Germline loops: CDR1 ENHRY, CDR2 SYGVKD. The CDR3 totals 19 residues. Trimming stripped 0 bases from V and 1 base from J, with 21 bases between. The CDR3: CAISESDPLGRGTNTEAFF. For the CDR3, the DNA is TGTGCCATCAGTGAGTCGGACCCCCTGGGCAGGGGCACGAACACTGAAGCTTTCTTT.

The CDR3 coding sequence is TGCGCCAGCAGCTTGGGGGACAGGGGCAATGAGCAGTTCTTC. Amino acids: CASSLGDRGNEQFF. The chain combines TRBV5-1 with TRBJ2-1; 10 nucleotides match TRBD1. V dropped 0 bases and J dropped 6; count of bases not matched to a gene: 0. CDR1 and CDR2 from the germline V gene are SGHRS and YFSETQ. The CDR3 extends over 14 amino acids.

V gene TRBV11-3 combines with J gene TRBJ2-5; no clear D gene. Germline values: CDR1 SGHNT, CDR2 YENEEA. V lost 0 bases and J lost 5, with 7 bases in between. CDR3 length: 13 amino acids. CDR3 protein: CASSLDRRETQYF. The CDR3 coding sequence is TGTGCCAGCAGCTTAGACCGGCGGGAGACCCAGTACTTC. The full variable domain, rest sourced from reference TRBV11-3 and TRBJ2-5, is EAGVVQSPRYKIIEKKQPVAFWCNPISGHNTLYWYLQNLGQGPELLIRYENEEAVDDSQLPKDRFSAERLKGVDSTLKIQPAELGDSAVYLCASSLDRRETQYFGPGTRLLVL.

The chain recombines TRBV6-5 with TRBJ1-1; 7 bases are a match to TRBD1. From germline, CDR1 is MNHEY and CDR2 SVGAGI. Losses at the gene ends were 5 bases for V and 0 bases for J; bases not matched to a gene: 6. The CDR3 has 15 residues. CDR3 in amino acids: CASSTIGTVNTEAFF. CDR3 DNA: TGTGCCAGCAGTACAATAGGGACAGTGAACACTGAAGCTTTCTTT.

J is TRBJ1-5 and V is TRBV14; maybe TRBD1 (5 bases). The V gene's germline CDR1 is SGHDN and CDR2 FVKESK. V was cut by 1 base and J by 4 bases, with 8 bases left in between. The CDR3 sequence is 14 residues long. In DNA, the CDR3 is TGTGCCAGCAGCCAAGTGGGGCCGAATCAGCCCCAGCATTTT. The encoded protein is CASSQVGPNQPQHF.